The next 15 T cell receptor beta chains were all read from a single sample in a study of T cell responses to AZD1222 COVID-19 vaccine. Method: immunoSEQ multiplex PCR; TCRdb's copy keeps in-frame clones and lacks some. This sample has some 190,000 clones, with 80% to 90% found just once. The sample consisted of peripheral blood, taken on day 0 of AZD1222 vaccination. The receptors shown here come from an adult in good health.

The rearrangement uses TRBV28 and TRBJ1-6; D is ambiguous. V was pared by 0 bases and J by 12 bases, with 12 bases between. Germline CDR1 MDHEN, CDR2 SYDVKM. This CDR3 has 14 residues. The CDR3 here is CASSLWGPGEPLHF. CDR3 sequence (DNA): TGTGCCAGCAGTTTATGGGGTCCAGGAGAACCCCTCCACTTT.

The rearrangement links TRBV10-3 to TRBJ2-7; D is ambiguous. V lost 3 bases and J lost 9, with 12 bases in between. Germline V gene data show CDR1 as ENHRY and CDR2 as SYGVKD. CDR3 length: 12 residues. The DNA for the CDR3 is TGTGCCATCAGTGATCCCGAACGGGCGCAGTACTTC. It yields the protein CAISDPERAQYF.

This chain links TRBV5-5 with TRBJ2-5; 9 positions agree with TRBD1. V gave up 3 bases and J gave up 2 bases; unmatched junction bases: 5. Germline CDR1 reads SGHKS; CDR2 reads YYEKEE (reference sequence). The CDR3 length is 15 residues. The CDR3 nucleotides are TGTGCCAGCAGCTGGAGGACAGGGGCGCAAGAGACCCAGTACTTC. As protein: CASSWRTGAQETQYF.

This chain joins TRBV12-3 or TRBV12-4 and TRBJ1-1, with TRBD1 matching 10 bases. CDR3 size: 13 residues. With 5 bases clipped from V and 7 bases from J, the junction kept 4 bases outside the gene matches. The CDR3 here is CASSRGQGIEAFF. The DNA of the CDR3 is TGTGCCAGCAGTCGGGGACAGGGGATTGAAGCTTTCTTT.

The V call is TRBV24-1, the J call TRBJ2-3, with a possible D match to TRBD2 (6 bases). The length of the CDR3 is 15 residues. The germline gives CDR1 KGHDR, CDR2 SFDVKD. Trimming took off 5 bases at V and 0 bases at J, with 11 bases between the two ends. CDR3 coding DNA: TGTGCCACCAGTGGACCAGGGACTAGCACAGATACGCAGTATTTT. Its translation is CATSGPGTSTDTQYF.

This sequence joins TRBV27 and TRBJ2-7; perhaps D is TRBD1 or TRBD2 (5 bases each). CDR3 length: 17 residues. Germline values: CDR1 MNHEY, CDR2 SMNVEV (reference sequence). Deletions cut 4 bases from V and 3 bases from J, with 22 bases between. CDR3 protein: CASSSSGTSNGDYEQYF. The CDR3 bases are TGTGCCAGCAGTTCGTCCGGGACCTCAAATGGGGACTACGAGCAGTACTTC.

This clone was counted between two and nine times. The CDR3 nucleotides read TGTGCCAGCACCTCCGGGGGAGGATTTGAGCAGTTCTTC. Protein sequence: CASTSGGGFEQFF. V gene TRBV2 combines with J gene TRBJ2-1, with TRBD2 as a possible D gene (6 bases). This CDR3 is 13 amino acids long. Germline CDR1 is SNHLY and CDR2 is FYNNEI. Trimming took off 7 bases at V and 9 bases at J, with 16 bases between the two ends.

This clone has only one observation. The chain is built from TRBV10-3 and TRBJ1-3; D might be TRBD1 (5 bases). Trimming took 9 bases from V and 2 from J, leaving 11 bases between them. CDR1 is ENHRY and CDR2 is SYGVKD in the germline V gene. The CDR3 covers 13 residues. The CDR3 DNA follows: TGTGCCATTGCCCAGGGCCCTGGAAACACCATATATTTT. Encoded protein: CAIAQGPGNTIYF.

The rearrangement joins TRBV10-3 to TRBJ1-4, with D uncertain. The CDR3 length is 15 residues. Between the trimmed V and J ends, which lost 3 bases and 0 bases, there was a span of 8 bases. The V gene's germline CDR1 is ENHRY and CDR2 SYGVKD. The chain's CDR3 is CAISDQVATNEKLFF. For the CDR3, the DNA is TGTGCCATCAGTGATCAGGTGGCAACTAATGAAAAACTGTTTTTT.

This clone was detected only a few times. The sample carries other DNA sequences with the same CDR3. J is TRBJ2-1 and V is TRBV6-4, with 14 positions matching TRBD2. V shed 3 bases and J 6 bases; nucleotides not matched to a gene: 1. Germline-derived CDR1 and CDR2 are MRHNA and SNTAGT. The CDR3 runs to 15 residues. CDR3 residues: CASSEGTSGGNEQFF. The CDR3 DNA reads as TGTGCCAGCAGTGAGGGGACTAGCGGGGGCAATGAGCAGTTCTTC.

On this clone itself: The same CDR3 is also encoded by other DNA sequences in this sample. The rearrangement joins TRBV7-6 to TRBJ2-7; D call uncertain. Per the germline V gene, CDR1 is SGHVS and CDR2 is FNYEAQ. The CDR3 loop spans 13 amino acids. V lost 1 base, J lost 5 bases, and 9 bases lay in between. Here the CDR3 DNA reads TGTGCCAGCAGCTTAGGGCCTGGTGACGAGCAGTACTTC. This codes for CASSLGPGDEQYF.

In DNA form, the CDR3 reads TGTGCCACCAGCAAAACCGGACTAGCGGGGTGGAACACCGGGGAGCTGTTTTTT. Translated: CATSKTGLAGWNTGELFF. This chain connects TRBV15 to TRBJ2-2; 12 positions agree with TRBD2. J lost 1 base, V lost 4 bases, and 7 bases had no gene match. This CDR3 is 18 amino acids long. Germline loops: CDR1 LNHNV, CDR2 YYDKDF (reference sequence). The variable domain in full, with the rest retrieved from reference TRBV15 and TRBJ2-2, is DAMVIQNPRYQVTQFGKPVTLSCSQTLNHNVMYWYQQKSSQAPKLLFHYYDKDFNNEADTPDNFQSRRPNTSFCFLDIRSPGLGDTAMYLCATSKTGLAGWNTGELFFGEGSRLTVL.

The V gene is TRBV2, the J gene TRBJ1-2; D is unresolved. The CDR3 runs 13 residues. Germline-derived CDR1 and CDR2 are SNHLY and FYNNEI. The germline V and J ends were trimmed by 2 bases and 9 bases, with 13 bases remaining between them. The CDR3 is CASSESGLERYTF. In nucleotides, the CDR3 is TGTGCCAGCAGTGAATCAGGTCTTGAACGCTACACCTTC. Combining the CDR3 with reference TRBV2 and TRBJ1-2 gives the whole variable domain EPEVTQTPSHQVTQMGQEVILRCVPISNHLYFYWYRQILGQKVEFLVSFYNNEISEKSEIFDDQFSVERPDGSNFTLKIRSTKLEDSAMYFCASSESGLERYTFGSGTRLTVV.

This sequence joins TRBV5-6 and TRBJ2-7; 10 bases are a match to TRBD1. Trimming took 4 bases from V and 3 from J; bases not matched to a gene: 4. The CDR3 is 14 residues long. Per the germline V gene, CDR1 is SGHDT and CDR2 is YYEEEE. The CDR3 region is CASSGQGGYYEQYF. DNA for the CDR3: TGTGCCAGCAGCGGACAGGGGGGGTACTACGAGCAGTACTTC.

This chain uses TRBV5-1 with TRBJ1-1; D uncertain. The CDR3 runs 14 residues. The V end lost 0 bases, the J end lost 4 bases, and 10 bases lay between the germline ends. Germline CDR1 reads SGHRS; CDR2 reads YFSETQ. CDR3: CASSLGLRSTEAFF. CDR3 in DNA: TGCGCCAGCAGCTTGGGCCTTAGGTCCACTGAAGCTTTCTTT.